What follows are 20 T cell receptor beta chains derived from one specimen sequenced in a study of regulatory T cells in long-lasting Graves disease. Researchers made TCR beta libraries by using iRepertoire HTBI primers and running Arm-PCR on CDR3 regions. One entry per CDR3 protein, called by TCRdb with MiXCR from the multiplex PCR reads. The sample has 350,000 to 450,000 distinct CDR3 sequences, 16% seen once. Time point in this sample: newly diagnosed GD, antithyroid drugs for less than 3 months. PBMC RNA served as the TCR library source. These same data were also listed under a study on T cells in Graves' hyperthyroidism and ophthalmopathy.

The source was peripheral blood mononuclear cells (PBMCs), collected at new diagnosis, from a patient treated with antithyroid drugs. The receptors shown here come from a middle-aged man with Graves disease.

At least ten counts were recorded for this clonotype. The chain is built from TRBV6-1 and TRBJ1-5; 8 bases are a match to TRBD1. Looked up from germline, CDR1 is MNHNS and CDR2 is SASEGT. The CDR3 loop spans 14 amino acids. V shed 7 bases and J 7 bases; nucleotides not matched to a gene: 9. The CDR3 protein is CASINPGGGQPQHF. The CDR3 DNA sequence: TGTGCCAGCATCAATCCAGGGGGCGGCCAGCCCCAGCATTTT.

The table lists this clonotype with many counts. This sequence joins TRBV9 and TRBJ2-3, with 8 bases identical to TRBD1. Germline lookup yields CDR1 SGDLS and CDR2 YYNGEE. This CDR3 comprises 13 residues. V lost 4 bases and J lost 4; bases outside the gene matches: 2. Written as DNA, the CDR3 is TGTGCCAGCAGCACGACAGGGGCAGATACGCAGTATTTT. Translating it yields CASSTTGADTQYF.

In this sample, this clonotype turned up many times. This chain joins TRBV2 and TRBJ1-5, with 8 bases matching TRBD1. This CDR3 has 15 amino acids. Germline CDR1 SNHLY, CDR2 FYNNEI. The trim removed 4 bases at V and 6 bases at J, leaving 8 bases unmatched. CDR3 sequence: CASSGGRGLFQPQHF. The CDR3 DNA reads TGTGCCAGCAGTGGAGGCAGGGGGCTTTTTCAGCCCCAGCATTTT.

This clonotype was observed many times. V gene TRBV18 combines with J gene TRBJ1-2; tentative D call: TRBD1 (5 bases). V was clipped by 3 bases and J by 6 bases, with 11 bases between them. Germline V gives CDR1 KGHSH, CDR2 LQKENI. The CDR3 consists of 13 residues. The CDR3 DNA sequence: TGTGCCAGCTCACCCTCCTCGGGGCATGGCTACACCTTC. This codes for CASSPSSGHGYTF.

There are many counts of this clonotype. The rearrangement links TRBV2 to TRBJ1-2; D is ambiguous. This CDR3 has 12 amino acids. Germline V lookup: CDR1 SNHLY, CDR2 FYNNEI. Deletions cut 1 base from V and 10 bases from J, with 10 bases between. This CDR3 is CASSEVGFDYTF. CDR3 DNA: TGTGCCAGCAGTGAAGTGGGGTTTGACTACACCTTC.

The chain carries TRBV11-3 and TRBJ1-4; 7 positions agree with TRBD1. This CDR3 is 14 amino acids long. The V segment lost 5 bases and the J segment 3 bases; nucleotides outside the gene matches: 3. CDR1 SGHNT and CDR2 YENEEA come from the germline V gene. In DNA form, the CDR3 reads TGTGCCAGCAGCGCGGGGACAGCTAATGAAAAACTGTTTTTT. Translated: CASSAGTANEKLFF.

This clonotype was picked up a small number of times. V gene TRBV5-1 combines with J gene TRBJ2-7; D gene uncertain. CDR3 length equals 15 residues. V lost 4 bases to trimming and J lost 4 bases, with 18 bases between them. Germline CDR1 SGHRS, CDR2 YFSETQ. The CDR3 DNA sequence: TGCGCCAGCAGCACTAACACCGGTAGCAGGTACGAGCAGTACTTC. Amino acid sequence: CASSTNTGSRYEQYF.

The chain carries TRBV30 and TRBJ2-1, with 16 nucleotides matching TRBD2. TRBJ2-5 matches the DNA end more closely, so the J call is doubtful. The CDR3 sequence is 15 residues long. The germline V gene encodes CDR1 GTSNPN and CDR2 SVGIG (reference sequence). As DNA, the CDR3 is TGTGCCTGGACGGGGACTAGCGGGGGGGCAAAGACCCAGTACTTC. Residues: CAWTGTSGGAKTQYF.

This clonotype showed up just a few times. This chain links TRBV14 with TRBJ1-4; D call uncertain. V was clipped by 4 bases and J by 5 bases, with 17 bases between them. The germline V gene has CDR1 SGHDN and CDR2 FVKESK. The CDR3 sequence is 16 residues long. DNA for the CDR3: TGTGCCAGCAGCCTACTATCAGAAGGCCGGAATGAAAAACTGTTTTTT. Translating it yields CASSLLSEGRNEKLFF.

This clonotype was recorded at least ten times. The rearrangement links TRBV5-5 to TRBJ2-7; 7 bases agree with TRBD1. The CDR3 contains 16 residues. The germline V gene encodes CDR1 SGHKS and CDR2 YYEKEE (reference sequence). J gave up 0 bases and V 4 bases, and 10 bases lay outside the gene matches. The CDR3 DNA reads as TGTGCCAGCAGCCCTTCGACAGGGCTTAGCTCCTACGAGCAGTACTTC. It specifies CASSPSTGLSSYEQYF.

This clonotype has at least ten counts. The rearrangement links TRBV10-1 to TRBJ2-2; TRBD1 agrees at 7 bases. Unmatched junction bases numbered 3, after V lost 4 bases and J lost 4 bases. The CDR3 extends over 14 amino acids. Germline CDR1 is WNHNN and CDR2 is SYGVQD (reference sequence). The CDR3 reads CASSGPGGTGELFF. The DNA of the CDR3 is TGCGCCAGCAGTGGACCAGGGGGCACCGGGGAGCTGTTTTTT.

This clonotype came up many times. V is TRBV20-1 and J is TRBJ2-7; TRBD1 matches 10 bases. This CDR3 is built from 12 residues. CDR1 and CDR2 (germline): DFQATT, SNEGSKA (reference sequence). In DNA form, the CDR3 reads TGCAGCGCTCGGGACAGGGGTTACGAGCAGTACTTC. Translated: CSARDRGYEQYF.

This clonotype turned up a few times. This chain links TRBV20-1 with TRBJ1-3; D is unresolved. The V gene's germline CDR1 is DFQATT and CDR2 SNEGSKA (reference sequence). Trimming removed 3 bases from V and 0 bases from J, with 6 bases in between. CDR3 length: 13 amino acids. CDR3 protein: CSASRVSGNTIYF. DNA of the CDR3: TGCAGTGCTAGTCGGGTCTCTGGAAACACCATATATTTT.

This chain uses TRBV2 with TRBJ2-5, with D hard to call. This CDR3 spans 12 amino acids. CDR1 and CDR2 (germline): SNHLY, FYNNEI. V lost 6 bases and J 1 base, leaving 6 bases between the germline ends. CDR3 DNA: TGTGCCAGCAGGGGCGTCCAAGAGACCCAGTACTTC. This translates into CASRGVQETQYF.

This clonotype came up many times. The CDR3 protein is CASIKSGETEAFF. CDR3 in DNA: TGTGCCAGCATTAAATCAGGCGAAACTGAAGCTTTCTTT. The chain combines TRBV28 with TRBJ1-1; D uncertain. Germline CDR1 and CDR2: MDHEN and SYDVKM. V lost 7 bases and J 5 bases, leaving 14 bases between the germline ends. The CDR3 has 13 amino acids. Full variable domain (outside the CDR3, taken from reference TRBV28 and TRBJ1-1): DVKVTQSSRYLVKRTGEKVFLECVQDMDHENMFWYRQDPGLGLRLIYFSYDVKMKEKGDIPEGYSVSREKKERFSLILESASTNQTSMYLCASIKSGETEAFFGQGTRLTVV.

This clonotype has a count of ten or more. The genes are TRBV6-2 or TRBV6-3 and TRBJ2-5; 7 bases agree with TRBD1. Germline lookup yields CDR1 MNHEY and CDR2 SVGEGT. The CDR3 runs to 12 residues. V dropped 6 bases and J dropped 7; count of bases not matched to a gene: 5. Here the CDR3 reads CASSERQGTQYF. In DNA form, the CDR3 reads TGTGCCAGCAGCGAGAGACAGGGGACCCAGTACTTC.

There are many counts of this clonotype. The gene calls are TRBV6-2 or TRBV6-3 and TRBJ2-1, with D maybe TRBD1 (5 bases). There are 14 residues in the CDR3. CDR1 MNHEY and CDR2 SVGEGT come from the germline V gene. Trimming pared 5 bases from V and 8 bases from J, leaving 16 bases between. The CDR3 region has the DNA TGTGCCAGCAGTGAATATAGCAGGGCCTATGAGCAGTTCTTC. Its translation is CASSEYSRAYEQFF.

This clonotype was seen a handful of times. The chain joins TRBV20-1 to TRBJ1-1, with 7 bases matching TRBD1. The CDR3 spans 11 residues. The V and J ends lost 3 bases and 10 bases, in that order; junction bases with no gene match: 5. CDR1 is DFQATT and CDR2 is SNEGSKA in the germline V gene (reference sequence). Here the CDR3 reads CSASKGASAFF. Here the CDR3 DNA reads TGCAGTGCTAGTAAGGGGGCCTCAGCTTTCTTT.

The sample holds many counts of this clonotype. The chain recombines TRBV3-1 with TRBJ2-2; no clear D. V was trimmed by 1 base and J by 1 base, leaving 7 bases between them. CDR1 and CDR2 (germline): LGHDT, YNNKEL (reference sequence). The CDR3 runs to 15 residues. Here the CDR3 reads CASSQVVGNTGELFF. DNA of the CDR3: TGTGCCAGCAGCCAAGTAGTGGGGAACACCGGGGAGCTGTTTTTT.

On this clonotype itself: A much more abundant neighbour one base away suggests this may be a read error. The chain carries TRBV11-2 and TRBJ2-1; TRBD2 aligns across 13 bases. This CDR3 has 17 residues. Trimming cost V 2 bases and J 12 bases; bases outside gene matches: 13. Germline V CDR1 and CDR2: SGHAT, FQNNGV. The CDR3 bases are TGTGCCAGCAGCTTAAATAGCGGACTAGCGGGGGATTATGGGCAGTTCTTC. It yields the protein CASSLNSGLAGDYGQFF.